The 28 T cell receptor beta chains presented below share a single source sample, sequenced in a study of blood T cell repertoires in COVID-19. Libraries were prepared by immunoSEQ multiplex PCR; TCRdb keeps only in-frame clonotypes and omits some of them. The sample lists 45,000 to 65,000 clones, just under 80% seen once, with less than 30% in the top ten. Sequenced material: peripheral blood. The receptors here all came from a human donor in a cohort sampled during active COVID-19.

This clone occurred a few times. The DNA for the CDR3 is TGTGCCAGCAGTTATGCGGACTCCTACGAGCAGTACTTC. As protein: CASSYADSYEQYF. The J gene is TRBJ2-7, the V gene TRBV6-5; no firm D call. The CDR3 sequence is 13 residues long. Germline V gene data show CDR1 as MNHEY and CDR2 as SVGAGI. V lost 3 bases and J 0 bases, leaving 6 bases between the germline ends.

The genes are TRBV18 and TRBJ1-1, with 9 bases fitting TRBD1. CDR3 length: 14 residues. Trimming took 3 bases from V and 8 from J; bases not matched to a gene: 7. The germline V gene has CDR1 KGHSH and CDR2 LQKENI. The CDR3 is CASSPGTGRPEAFF. CDR3 nucleotides: TGTGCCAGCTCACCCGGGACAGGGCGCCCCGAAGCTTTCTTT.

V gene TRBV5-6 combines with J gene TRBJ2-5; D remains unclear. CDR1 SGHDT and CDR2 YYEEEE come from the germline V gene. This CDR3 spans 14 amino acids. Trimming removed 0 bases from V and 2 bases from J, with 8 bases in between. CDR3 loop: CASSLVVQQETQYF. CDR3 DNA sequence: TGTGCCAGCAGCTTGGTTGTTCAGCAAGAGACCCAGTACTTC.

The chain recombines TRBV5-1 with TRBJ2-1; 8 bases match TRBD1. Unmatched junction bases numbered 7, after V lost 5 bases and J lost 6 bases. The CDR3 covers 14 residues. The V gene's germline CDR1 is SGHRS and CDR2 YFSETQ. CDR3 coding DNA: TGCGCCAGCAGTGGGCAGGGGGCGGGCAATGAGCAGTTCTTC. Protein product: CASSGQGAGNEQFF. The full variable domain, completed using reference TRBV5-1 and TRBJ2-1, is KAGVTQTPRYLIKTRGQQVTLSCSPISGHRSVSWYQQTPGQGLQFLFEYFSETQRNKGNFPGRFSGRQFSNSRSEMNVSTLELGDSALYLCASSGQGAGNEQFFGPGTRLTVL.

This sequence joins TRBV5-5 and TRBJ2-7, with 8 nucleotides matching TRBD1. The germline V gene has CDR1 SGHKS and CDR2 YYEKEE (reference sequence). V gave up 0 bases and J gave up 7 bases; unmatched junction bases: 6. The CDR3 is 14 residues long. The CDR3 nucleotides are TGTGCCAGCAGCTTGGGCCAGGGGGCGTTGGAGCAGTACTTC. Its translation is CASSLGQGALEQYF.

The CDR3 here is CASSGSGTGYEQYF. In DNA form, the CDR3 reads TGTGCCAGCAGCGGTAGCGGGACAGGGTACGAGCAGTACTTC. This chain links TRBV9 with TRBJ2-7; D is possibly TRBD1 (9 bases). CDR1 is SGDLS and CDR2 is YYNGEE in the germline V gene. Trimming removed 3 bases from V and 4 bases from J, with 14 bases in between. The CDR3 contains 14 residues. The variable domain in full, with the rest retrieved from reference TRBV9 and TRBJ2-7, is DSGVTQTPKHLITATGQRVTLRCSPRSGDLSVYWYQQSLDQGLQFLIQYYNGEERAKGNILERFSAQQFPDLHSELNLSSLELGDSALYFCASSGSGTGYEQYFGPGTRLTVT.

V usage is TRBV3-1 (or the pseudogene TRBV3-2) and J usage is TRBJ2-7; no firm D call. This CDR3 has 13 residues. V lost 1 base to trimming and J lost 3 bases, with 7 bases between them. In germline, CDR1 is LGHDT, CDR2 YNNKEL (reference sequence). This chain's CDR3 is CASSQARDYEQYF. The CDR3 DNA reads as TGTGCCAGCAGCCAAGCCCGAGACTACGAGCAGTACTTC.

This clone has only a few counts. The chain carries TRBV11-2 and TRBJ2-2, with TRBD1 identical over 9 bases. From germline, CDR1 is SGHAT and CDR2 FQNNGV. The CDR3 loop spans 16 amino acids. The J segment lost 5 bases and the V segment lost 5 bases, leaving 9 bases of the junction unmatched. Here the CDR3 reads CASSPRGTGFTGELFF. The DNA for the CDR3 is TGTGCCAGCAGCCCCCGGGGGACAGGGTTTACCGGGGAGCTGTTTTTT.

This clone was detected a few times. This sequence joins TRBV5-1 and TRBJ1-2, with no clear D. The germline gives CDR1 SGHRS, CDR2 YFSETQ. This CDR3 has 12 amino acids. V shed 0 bases and J shed 11 bases, with 11 bases lying between them. CDR3 nucleotide sequence: TGCGCCAGCAGCTTGGCCGAGGCGAGTTACACCTTC. It specifies CASSLAEASYTF.

The rearrangement uses TRBV5-4 and TRBJ2-7; a weak D match, TRBD2 (6 bases). This CDR3 is 13 amino acids long. The V end lost 1 base, the J end lost 7 bases, and 12 bases lay between the germline ends. Germline assignment: CDR1 SGHNT and CDR2 YYREEE (reference sequence). The CDR3 DNA sequence: TGTGCCAGCAGCTTGTATCGGGGAGGTGAGCAGTACTTC. Its translation is CASSLYRGGEQYF. The entire variable domain, with the rest obtained from reference TRBV5-4 and TRBJ2-7, is as follows: ETGVTQSPTHLIKTRGQQVTLRCSSQSGHNTVSWYQQALGQGPQFIFQYYREEENGRGNFPPRFSGLQFPNYSSELNVNALELDDSALYLCASSLYRGGEQYFGPGTRLTVT.

The V call is TRBV4-3, the J call TRBJ2-2, with TRBD1 identical over 8 bases. V gave up 1 base and J gave up 5 bases; unmatched junction bases: 3. The CDR3 runs to 15 residues. Germline CDR1 LGHNA, CDR2 YSLEER. The CDR3 bases are TGCGCCAGCAGCCAAGTTCAGGGGGCAACCGGGGAGCTGTTTTTT. Translating gives CASSQVQGATGELFF.

The V and J genes are TRBV6-5 and TRBJ1-4, with D possibly TRBD1 on 5 matching bases. CDR3 length: 13 residues. Per germline, CDR1 MNHEY and CDR2 SVGAGI. V shed 4 bases and J shed 8 bases, with 11 bases lying between them. The CDR3 sequence: CASSFRVGEKLFF. The DNA for the CDR3 is TGTGCCAGCAGTTTCAGGGTTGGCGAAAAACTGTTTTTT.

The chain carries TRBV7-9 and TRBJ1-1; the match to TRBD1 covers 7 bases. V trimming: 3 bases; J trimming: 1 base; junction bases outside the gene matches: 2. The CDR3 is made up of 14 amino acids. Germline-derived CDR1 and CDR2 are SEHNR and FQNEAQ (reference sequence). The CDR3 nucleotides are TGTGCCAGCAGCTTTGCAGGGGGGAACACTGAAGCTTTCTTT. Encoded protein: CASSFAGGNTEAFF.

The chain is built from TRBV12-3 or TRBV12-4 and TRBJ1-3, with D unresolved. Between the trimmed V and J ends, which lost 5 bases and 4 bases, there was a span of 9 bases. The CDR3 has 13 residues. CDR3 sequence: CASSPQAGNTIYF. DNA of the CDR3: TGTGCCAGCAGTCCCCAGGCGGGAAACACCATATATTTT.

This clone showed up just a few times. The chain combines TRBV24-1 with TRBJ2-1, with 8 bases lining up with TRBD2. Germline V lookup: CDR1 KGHDR, CDR2 SFDVKD. The CDR3 consists of 15 residues. Trimming cost V 3 bases and J 7 bases; bases outside gene matches: 7. The CDR3 here is CATSDLSGRGNEQFF. CDR3 coding DNA: TGTGCCACCAGTGATCTAAGCGGGAGAGGGAATGAGCAGTTCTTC.

This chain joins TRBV9 and TRBJ1-1, with 8 bases aligning to TRBD1. The CDR3 consists of 15 residues. The junction had 9 bases not matched to a gene; V was cut back by 4 bases and J by 4 bases. Germline loops: CDR1 SGDLS, CDR2 YYNGEE. The CDR3 nucleotides are TGTGCCAGCAGCCCATTCCAGGGGGCCGGCACTGAAGCTTTCTTT. It translates to CASSPFQGAGTEAFF.

This CDR3 reads CASSHLAYEQYF. The CDR3 nucleotides are TGTGCCAGCAGCCATCTAGCGTACGAGCAGTACTTC. The gene calls are TRBV28 and TRBJ2-7, with D perhaps matching TRBD2 (6 bases). Deletions cut 6 bases from V and 4 bases from J, with 10 bases between. CDR1 MDHEN and CDR2 SYDVKM come from the germline V gene. The CDR3 is 12 residues long.

V gene TRBV7-8 combines with J gene TRBJ2-2; TRBD2 agrees at 8 bases. V lost 5 bases and J lost 10; bases outside the gene matches: 12. Germline V lookup: CDR1 SGHVS, CDR2 FQNEAQ. This CDR3 is 15 amino acids long. Here the CDR3 reads CASSGWLRRGEELFF. The CDR3 region has the DNA TGTGCCAGCAGCGGTTGGCTTAGGCGGGGGGAGGAGCTGTTTTTT.

This clone was observed once. The gene calls are TRBV9 and TRBJ2-1; D not resolved. V dropped 0 bases and J dropped 0 bases, with 7 bases sitting between them. The germline gives CDR1 SGDLS, CDR2 YYNGEE. CDR3 length: 15 residues. CDR3 amino acids: CASSVAASSYNEQFF. The CDR3, as DNA: TGTGCCAGCAGCGTAGCGGCTAGCTCCTACAATGAGCAGTTCTTC.

J is TRBJ2-1 and V is TRBV27; D is ambiguous. Between the trimmed V and J ends, which lost 4 bases and 7 bases, there was a span of 11 bases. The CDR3 is 13 residues long. Germline CDR1 is MNHEY and CDR2 is SMNVEV (reference sequence). The CDR3 region has the DNA TGTGCCAGCAGTTCAATAATCCGGAATGAGCAGTTCTTC. It encodes CASSSIIRNEQFF.

This clone was counted only a few times. V gene TRBV18 combines with J gene TRBJ1-6; tentatively, D is TRBD1 (5 bases). This CDR3 has 16 residues. Trimming stripped 3 bases from V and 5 bases from J, with 14 bases between. CDR1 is KGHSH, CDR2 LQKENI, per germline. CDR3 sequence reads: CASSPGPGGNNSPLHF. In nucleotides, the CDR3 is TGTGCCAGCTCACCGGGACCGGGGGGGAATAATTCACCCCTCCACTTT.

This chain links TRBV20-1 with TRBJ1-6; TRBD1 matches at 10 bases. V was clipped by 3 bases and J by 8 bases; unmatched bases: 4. CDR1 DFQATT and CDR2 SNEGSKA come from the germline V gene (reference sequence). This CDR3 contains 14 residues. This CDR3 is CSASFGTGDSPLHF. CDR3 coding DNA: TGCAGTGCTAGTTTCGGGACAGGGGATTCACCCCTCCACTTT.

The CDR3 region has the DNA TGTGCCAGCAGTTTACCGGGGACCTACGAGCAGTACTTC. It is translated as CASSLPGTYEQYF. V gene TRBV28 combines with J gene TRBJ2-7; TRBD2 is a possible D gene (5 bases). Trimming pared 2 bases from V and 2 bases from J, leaving 7 bases between. CDR3 length: 13 residues. Germline V gives CDR1 MDHEN, CDR2 SYDVKM.

V usage is TRBV6-6 and J usage is TRBJ1-4; D possibly corresponds to TRBD1 (5 bases). This CDR3 is built from 12 residues. The V and J ends lost 6 bases and 5 bases respectively, with 7 bases between them. Germline V gene sequence: CDR1 MNHNY, CDR2 SVGAGI (reference sequence). CDR3 sequence (DNA): TGTGCCAGCAGGGACACCAATGAAAAACTGTTTTTT. Protein: CASRDTNEKLFF.

This clone was seen more than once but under ten times. V and J are TRBV4-1 and TRBJ2-7; D remains ambiguous. Trimming took 3 bases from V and 4 from J, leaving 10 bases between them. CDR1 and CDR2 (germline): MGHRA, YSYEKL. The CDR3 sequence is 13 residues long. The CDR3 protein is CASSQGRFYEQYF. Here the CDR3 DNA reads TGCGCCAGCAGCCAGGGCAGGTTTTACGAGCAGTACTTC.

This clone came up a few times. J is TRBJ1-2 and V is TRBV5-4; no clear D gene. This CDR3 spans 14 amino acids. V lost 0 bases and J 4 bases, leaving 10 bases between the germline ends. Per the germline V gene, CDR1 is SGHNT and CDR2 is YYREEE (reference sequence). Written as DNA, the CDR3 is TGTGCCAGCAGCTTGGGAGGCCAGAGCTATGGCTACACCTTC. This encodes CASSLGGQSYGYTF. Variable domain in full (rest from reference TRBV5-4 and TRBJ1-2): ETGVTQSPTHLIKTRGQQVTLRCSSQSGHNTVSWYQQALGQGPQFIFQYYREEENGRGNFPPRFSGLQFPNYSSELNVNALELDDSALYLCASSLGGQSYGYTFGSGTRLTVV.

The chain uses TRBV2 and TRBJ1-1; 9 nucleotides align to TRBD1. CDR1 is SNHLY, CDR2 FYNNEI, per germline. The CDR3 is 14 residues long. Trimming took 6 bases from V and 4 from J; bases not matched to a gene: 6. CDR3 nucleotides: TGTGCCAGCAGGGGACAGGGAGAGGGCACTGAAGCTTTCTTT. The encoded protein is CASRGQGEGTEAFF.

The gene calls are TRBV7-3 and TRBJ2-3, with a possible D match to TRBD1 (6 bases). The V end was cut by 2 bases, the J end by 0 bases, with 12 bases between. The CDR3 runs 16 residues. The germline CDR1 and CDR2 sequences are SGHTA and FQGTGA. CDR3 coding DNA: TGTGCCAGCAGCTTAGCCCCGGGACACAGCACAGATACGCAGTATTTT. This codes for CASSLAPGHSTDTQYF.